The 29 T cell receptor beta chains below all came from one sample that was sequenced in a study of graft-versus-host responses after intestinal transplantation. Time point meaning: postoperative day 105 after intestinal transplantation (dayNNNN = postoperative day). From the graft tissue, intraepithelial and lamina propria lymphocytes were released through processing. The method was immunoSEQ multiplex PCR; TCRdb's version includes in-frame clones alone and lacks a portion of them. The sample consists of a few thousand clones, over 75% of them appearing once. Sequencing used ileum tissue, obtained 105 days after intestinal transplantation. The receptors shown here come from a human patient who received an intestinal transplant, so some T cells may come from the graft donor.

The chain joins TRBV9 to TRBJ1-4; TRBD1 is a possible D gene (5 bases). Deletions cut 3 bases from V and 1 base from J, with 13 bases between. There are 16 residues in the CDR3. Germline V lookup: CDR1 SGDLS, CDR2 YYNGEE. CDR3 loop: CASSAHSRGTNEKLFF. The CDR3 bases are TGTGCCAGCAGCGCACATAGTAGGGGAACTAATGAAAAACTGTTTTTT.

This chain uses TRBV13 with TRBJ2-1; D ambiguous. V was pared by 1 base and J by 2 bases, with 9 bases between. Germline values: CDR1 PRHDT, CDR2 FYEKMQ (reference sequence). This CDR3 region has 15 residues. CDR3 bases: TGTGCCAGCAGCTTAGAGGGAAGGACCTACAATGAGCAGTTCTTC. It specifies CASSLEGRTYNEQFF.

This chain uses TRBV7-9 with TRBJ2-2; 8 bases agree with TRBD2. The germline CDR1 and CDR2 sequences are SEHNR and FQNEAQ (reference sequence). This CDR3 has 18 amino acids. J lost 4 bases, V lost 1 base, and 11 bases had no gene match. CDR3 protein: CASSLVLSSGLFTGELFF. CDR3 nucleotides: TGTGCCAGCAGCTTAGTATTGTCTAGCGGGCTATTCACCGGGGAGCTGTTTTTT.

The chain combines TRBV10-2 with TRBJ2-2, with 11 bases that match TRBD2. This CDR3 has 15 residues. CDR1 is WSHSY and CDR2 is SAAADI in the germline V gene. The V segment lost 8 bases and the J segment 3 bases; nucleotides outside the gene matches: 5. CDR3 in amino acids: CASLAGGPYTGELFF. Here the CDR3 DNA reads TGCGCCAGCTTAGCGGGAGGGCCCTACACCGGGGAGCTGTTTTTT.

This clone appeared once. The J gene is TRBJ1-2, the V gene TRBV6-4; D is uncertain. This CDR3 region has 14 residues. V was cut by 0 bases and J by 4 bases, with 9 bases left in between. Germline CDR1 MRHNA, CDR2 SNTAGT. The DNA for the CDR3 is TGTGCCAGCAGTGACTCTTTTGCAGGCTATGGCTACACCTTC. Amino acid sequence: CASSDSFAGYGYTF.

V usage is TRBV25-1 and J usage is TRBJ2-5; 7 nucleotides match TRBD1. CDR1 and CDR2 (germline): MGHDK, SYGVNS. The CDR3 spans 17 residues. V gave up 3 bases and J gave up 1 base; unmatched junction bases: 11. The CDR3 bases are TGTGCCAGCAGTGAGGAATTGACAGGGTCCGGCCAAGAGACCCAGTACTTC. Protein: CASSEELTGSGQETQYF.

The rearrangement joins TRBV5-1 to TRBJ1-5; D may be TRBD1 (5 bases). CDR3 length: 15 amino acids. Germline CDR1 is SGHRS and CDR2 is YFSETQ. Trimming took 3 bases from V and 7 from J, leaving 17 bases between them. CDR3 region: CASSSGGFEGQPQHF. The CDR3 coding sequence is TGCGCCAGCAGCTCGGGGGGTTTTGAGGGCCAGCCCCAGCATTTT.

The chain has TRBV6-5 and TRBJ1-5; 12 bases are shared with TRBD1. The CDR3 sequence is 14 residues long. Germline V gives CDR1 MNHEY, CDR2 SVGAGI. The V gene end was trimmed by 2 bases and the J gene end by 7 bases; junction bases not matched to a gene: 0. This chain's CDR3 is CASSYGTGGQPQHF. The CDR3 nucleotides read TGTGCCAGCAGTTACGGGACAGGGGGCCAGCCCCAGCATTTT.

This chain joins TRBV7-7 and TRBJ2-5, with a weak D call TRBD2 (5 bases). This CDR3 spans 14 amino acids. The V gene's germline CDR1 is SSHAT and CDR2 FNYEAQ (reference sequence). With 2 bases removed from V and 4 bases from J, the gap between germline ends came to 11 bases. CDR3 sequence reads: CASSLIGRGETQYF. CDR3 bases: TGTGCCAGCAGCTTAATAGGGAGAGGAGAGACCCAGTACTTC.

This clone was found a few times. This rearrangement joins TRBV10-2 to TRBJ1-4; TRBD1 is a possible D gene (6 bases). Germline V lookup: CDR1 WSHSY, CDR2 SAAADI. V was trimmed by 4 bases and J by 6 bases, leaving 15 bases between them. The CDR3 length is 15 residues. The CDR3 nucleotides read TGCGCCAGCAGTGGGGCAGGGGAGAGGGATGAAAAACTGTTTTTT. Its translation: CASSGAGERDEKLFF.

The V call is TRBV6-5, the J call TRBJ2-3; D is possibly TRBD1 or TRBD2 (6 bases each). Germline lookup yields CDR1 MNHEY and CDR2 SVGAGI. With 2 bases removed from V and 2 bases from J, the gap between germline ends came to 11 bases. This CDR3 contains 15 residues. The CDR3 here is CASSYARGDTDTQYF. The CDR3 DNA reads as TGTGCCAGCAGTTACGCGAGGGGGGACACAGATACGCAGTATTTT.

This sequence joins TRBV6-5 and TRBJ1-6; no clear D. Between the trimmed V and J ends, which lost 0 bases and 9 bases, there was a span of 3 bases. The germline V gene has CDR1 MNHEY and CDR2 SVGAGI. This CDR3 is 12 amino acids long. This chain's CDR3 is CASSYSGSPLHF. CDR3 bases: TGTGCCAGCAGTTACTCGGGTTCACCCCTCCACTTT.

This clone occurred a few times. The chain combines TRBV6-5 with TRBJ1-2; TRBD1 is a possible D gene (5 bases). Germline V CDR1 and CDR2: MNHEY, SVGAGI. Between the trimmed V and J ends, which lost 6 bases and 3 bases, there was a span of 11 bases. CDR3 length: 13 amino acids. CDR3 nucleotide sequence: TGTGCCAGCAGCAGGGACTTAGACTATGGCTACACCTTC. It codes for CASSRDLDYGYTF.

This chain links TRBV18 with TRBJ2-7; TRBD1 is a possible D gene (6 bases). The V end was cut by 1 base, the J end by 5 bases, with 12 bases between. Germline assignment: CDR1 KGHSH and CDR2 LQKENI. The CDR3 is 14 residues long. The CDR3 reads CASSPLPGVHEQYF. CDR3 coding DNA: TGTGCCAGCTCACCACTGCCAGGGGTCCACGAGCAGTACTTC.

The genes are TRBV19 and TRBJ2-7, with no clear D. The CDR3 extends over 13 amino acids. CDR1 is LNHDA, CDR2 SQIVND, per germline (reference sequence). V was trimmed by 3 bases and J by 6 bases, leaving 12 bases between them. CDR3: CASSMEGSGEQYF. The CDR3 bases are TGTGCCAGTAGTATGGAAGGGTCTGGCGAGCAGTACTTC.

The genes are TRBV4-2 and TRBJ2-5; TRBD2 is a possible D gene (7 bases). This CDR3 has 16 residues. The ends were cut back, 0 bases at V and 4 bases at J, with 15 bases in the middle. CDR1 and CDR2 (germline): LGHNA, YNFKEQ. The CDR3 is CASSQDLGGAGETQYF. Here the CDR3 DNA reads TGTGCCAGCAGCCAAGACTTGGGGGGGGCTGGAGAGACCCAGTACTTC.

This chain links TRBV7-9 with TRBJ2-1; TRBD2 aligns across 12 bases. V was clipped by 6 bases and J by 2 bases; unmatched bases: 2. The CDR3 is made up of 15 amino acids. Germline CDR1 reads SEHNR; CDR2 reads FQNEAQ (reference sequence). CDR3 sequence reads: CASSPSGGAYNEQFF. CDR3 nucleotides: TGTGCCAGCAGTCCTAGCGGGGGGGCCTACAATGAGCAGTTCTTC.

V gene TRBV10-3 combines with J gene TRBJ1-2; TRBD1 is a possible D gene (5 bases). The V end was cut by 8 bases, the J end by 7 bases, with 17 bases between. The germline gives CDR1 ENHRY, CDR2 SYGVKD. This CDR3 spans 13 amino acids. CDR3 in DNA: TGTGCCATCCCCGGGGCGGGGCCACCTGGCTACACCTTC. Protein: CAIPGAGPPGYTF.

V gene TRBV7-9 combines with J gene TRBJ2-5; possible D gene TRBD1, 6 bases. Judging by the DNA end, TRBJ2-7 fits better; the J call may be wrong. The length of the CDR3 is 14 residues. Germline CDR1 and CDR2: SEHNR and FQNEAQ (reference sequence). The DNA of the CDR3 is TGTGCCAGCAGCTTAGGCAGGGGCAGCAACGAGCAGTACTTC. Its protein is CASSLGRGSNEQYF.

The CDR3 here is CASSPWEAYEQYF. DNA for the CDR3: TGTGCCAGCAGCCCGTGGGAGGCCTACGAGCAGTACTTC. The chain has TRBV7-9 and TRBJ2-7, with a possible D match to TRBD2 (6 bases). The CDR3 covers 13 residues. Trimming stripped 5 bases from V and 2 bases from J, with 10 bases between. Germline-derived CDR1 and CDR2 are SEHNR and FQNEAQ (reference sequence).

This rearrangement joins TRBV7-9 to TRBJ2-1; D remains ambiguous. Trimming pared 5 bases from V and 4 bases from J, leaving 12 bases between. This CDR3 is 14 amino acids long. Germline CDR1 reads SEHNR; CDR2 reads FQNEAQ (reference sequence). The CDR3 nucleotides are TGTGCCAGCAGCCCACTCGGACGGTACAATGAGCAGTTCTTC. Translating gives CASSPLGRYNEQFF.

The chain recombines TRBV5-1 with TRBJ2-1; D perhaps matches TRBD2 (5 bases). V gave up 2 bases and J gave up 2 bases, with 14 bases separating them. Germline V gene sequence: CDR1 SGHRS, CDR2 YFSETQ. The length of the CDR3 is 16 residues. In DNA, the CDR3 is TGCGCCAGCAGCTTTAGGGAGACCGGGACCTACAATGAGCAGTTCTTC. Amino acid sequence: CASSFRETGTYNEQFF.

V usage is TRBV7-2 and J usage is TRBJ2-1; 7 bases agree with TRBD1. This CDR3 is 14 amino acids long. The trim removed 5 bases at V and 4 bases at J, leaving 5 bases unmatched. Germline CDR1 is SGHTA and CDR2 is FQGNSA. The CDR3 nucleotides read TGTGCCAGCAGCCTCCGGGACAGATACAATGAGCAGTTCTTC. Its translation is CASSLRDRYNEQFF. The full variable domain, in which reference TRBV7-2 and TRBJ2-1 provide the parts outside the CDR3, is GAGVSQSPSNKVTEKGKDVELRCDPISGHTALYWYRQSLGQGLEFLIYFQGNSAPDKSGLPSDRFSAERTGGSVSTLTIQRTQQEDSAVYLCASSLRDRYNEQFFGPGTRLTVL.

The CDR3 DNA reads TGTGCCAGCAGTGAACGCACAGCGGGGGGCACCGGGGAGCTGTTTTTT. Protein sequence: CASSERTAGGTGELFF. The chain carries TRBV2 and TRBJ2-2; 9 positions match TRBD2. The CDR3 length is 16 residues. With V trimmed by 2 bases and J by 4 bases, 5 bases remained unmatched. Germline assignment: CDR1 SNHLY and CDR2 FYNNEI.

The sample holds a few counts of this clone. The chain recombines TRBV7-2 with TRBJ1-2; D remains ambiguous. The germline V gene encodes CDR1 SGHTA and CDR2 FQGNSA. Between the trimmed V and J ends, which lost 5 bases and 7 bases, there was a span of 8 bases. The CDR3 extends over 11 amino acids. This CDR3 is CASSLTVGYTF. DNA of the CDR3: TGTGCCAGCAGCCTAACAGTTGGCTACACCTTC.

The chain carries TRBV5-1 and TRBJ2-6, with D possibly being TRBD1 (6 bases). Germline assignment: CDR1 SGHRS and CDR2 YFSETQ. Trimming stripped 6 bases from V and 0 bases from J, with 19 bases between. The CDR3 length is 18 residues. CDR3 in amino acids: CASMSRDTHLSGANVLTF. The DNA for the CDR3 is TGCGCCAGCATGAGCCGGGACACACACCTCTCTGGGGCCAACGTCCTGACTTTC.

This clone appeared a single time. This rearrangement joins TRBV4-1 to TRBJ2-7; perhaps TRBD1 as D (5 bases). CDR3 length equals 12 residues. Germline CDR1 MGHRA, CDR2 YSYEKL. Trimming took 3 bases from V and 2 from J, leaving 5 bases between them. This CDR3 reads CASSQDTYEQYF. Here the CDR3 DNA reads TGCGCCAGCAGCCAGGACACCTACGAGCAGTACTTC.

The rearrangement links TRBV10-1 to TRBJ2-2; a weak D match, TRBD1 (6 bases). Trimming removed 4 bases from V and 3 bases from J, with 6 bases in between. CDR3 length: 13 residues. Germline CDR1 and CDR2: WNHNN and SYGVQD (reference sequence). The CDR3 bases are TGCGCCAGCAGTGCAGGGGACACCGGGGAGCTGTTTTTT. As protein: CASSAGDTGELFF.

V usage is TRBV5-1 and J usage is TRBJ2-7; no clear D gene. This CDR3 contains 13 residues. Trimming took 0 bases from V and 7 from J, leaving 11 bases between them. The germline V gene has CDR1 SGHRS and CDR2 YFSETQ. CDR3 sequence: CASSLVWQMEQYF. CDR3 coding DNA: TGCGCCAGCAGCTTGGTGTGGCAGATGGAGCAGTACTTC.